The sequence of this T cell receptor beta chain was determined in a study of OX40 agonist ivuxolimab in advanced cancers. Study in general: Of the patients, three showed partial responses, one with hepatocellular carcinoma and two with cutaneous melanoma. Findings and caveats of the study: Relative to CD4+, CD8+ T cells held more expanded clones on average.

Some clones are missing from TCRdb's copy, which holds only in-frame ones; the method was immunoSEQ multiplex PCR. This sample has 60,000 or so clones, with about 85% found just once. Trimming removed 1 base from V and 8 bases from J, with 6 bases in between. Germline V gene data show CDR1 as SGHVS and CDR2 as FNYEAQ. The CDR3 runs to 12 residues. Samples of blood were obtained at baseline, on cycle 4 day 1, and on cycle 7 day 1. Notes on this clone: Its antigen is still unknown.

The input for sequencing was CD4+ or CD8+ T cells sorted from blood, taken in a trial of the OX40 agonist ivuxolimab. The sequence was collected from an adult with an advanced solid tumor such as melanoma, head and neck, liver or kidney cancer. The J gene is TRBJ2-1, the V gene TRBV7-6; a weak D match, TRBD2 (5 bases). CDR3 amino acids: CASSLEGDEQFF. The DNA for the CDR3 is TGTGCCAGCAGCTTAGAGGGAGATGAGCAGTTCTTC.